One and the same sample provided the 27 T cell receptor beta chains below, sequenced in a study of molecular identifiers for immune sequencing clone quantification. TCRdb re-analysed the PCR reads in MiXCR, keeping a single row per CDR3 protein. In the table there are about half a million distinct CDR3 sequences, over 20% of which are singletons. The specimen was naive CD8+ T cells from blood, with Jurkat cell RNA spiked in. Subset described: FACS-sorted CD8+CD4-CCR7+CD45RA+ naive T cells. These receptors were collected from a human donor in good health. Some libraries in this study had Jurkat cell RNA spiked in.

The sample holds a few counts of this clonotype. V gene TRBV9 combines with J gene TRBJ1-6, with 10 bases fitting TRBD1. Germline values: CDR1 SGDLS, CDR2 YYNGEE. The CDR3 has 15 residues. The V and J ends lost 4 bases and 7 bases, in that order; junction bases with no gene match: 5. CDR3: CASSSGQGGNSPLHF. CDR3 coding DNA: TGTGCCAGCAGCTCCGGACAGGGGGGCAATTCACCCCTCCACTTT.

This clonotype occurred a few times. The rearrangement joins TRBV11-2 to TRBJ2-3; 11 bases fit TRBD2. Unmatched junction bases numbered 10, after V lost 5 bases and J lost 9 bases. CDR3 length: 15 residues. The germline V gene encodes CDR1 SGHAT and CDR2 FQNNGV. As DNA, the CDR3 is TGTGCCAGCAGCCCCGCGGGACTAGCGGAACCGACGCAGTATTTT. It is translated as CASSPAGLAEPTQYF.

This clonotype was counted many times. CDR3 region: CSVDGGRGAGELFF. CDR3 coding DNA: TGCAGCGTTGACGGCGGGAGAGGTGCCGGGGAGCTGTTTTTT. J is TRBJ2-2 and V is TRBV29-1; 7 bases fit TRBD2. The CDR3 has 14 amino acids. Trimming removed 3 bases from V and 6 bases from J; junction bases left unmatched: 7. From germline, CDR1 is SQVTM and CDR2 ANQGSEA.

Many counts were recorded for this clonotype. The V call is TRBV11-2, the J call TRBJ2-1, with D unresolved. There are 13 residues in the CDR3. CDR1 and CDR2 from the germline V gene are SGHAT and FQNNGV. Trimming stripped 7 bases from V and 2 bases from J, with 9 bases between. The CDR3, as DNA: TGTGCCAGCAAAACGTATACCTACAATGAGCAGTTCTTC. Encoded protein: CASKTYTYNEQFF.

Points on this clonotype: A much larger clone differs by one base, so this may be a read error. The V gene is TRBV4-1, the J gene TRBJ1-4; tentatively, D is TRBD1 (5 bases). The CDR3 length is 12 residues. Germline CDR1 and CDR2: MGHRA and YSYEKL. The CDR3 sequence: CASSTANEELFF. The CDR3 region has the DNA TGCGCCAGTTCGACAGCTAATGAAGAACTGTTTTTT.

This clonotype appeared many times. For the CDR3, the DNA is TGCAGCGTTGACCCAGGGGGATTTAGCTATGGCTACACCTTC. Translated: CSVDPGGFSYGYTF. The chain carries TRBV29-1 and TRBJ1-2; 7 bases align to TRBD1. V shed 3 bases and J 4 bases; nucleotides not matched to a gene: 8. The germline gives CDR1 SQVTM, CDR2 ANQGSEA. CDR3 size: 14 residues.

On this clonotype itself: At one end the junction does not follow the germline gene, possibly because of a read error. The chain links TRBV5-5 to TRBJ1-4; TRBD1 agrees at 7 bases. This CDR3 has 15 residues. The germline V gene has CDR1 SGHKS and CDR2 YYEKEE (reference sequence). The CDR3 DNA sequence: TGTGCCAGCAGCTTGGGACAGGGAGGGAATGAAAAACTGTCTTTT. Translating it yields CASSLGQGGNEKLSF.

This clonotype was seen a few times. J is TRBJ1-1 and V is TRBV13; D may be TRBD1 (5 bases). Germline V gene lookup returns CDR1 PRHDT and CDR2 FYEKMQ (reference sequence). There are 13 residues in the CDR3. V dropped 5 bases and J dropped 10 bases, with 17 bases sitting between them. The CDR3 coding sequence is TGTGCCAGCAGCGCGACGGGGCGGAGGTTAGCTTTCTTT. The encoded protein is CASSATGRRLAFF.

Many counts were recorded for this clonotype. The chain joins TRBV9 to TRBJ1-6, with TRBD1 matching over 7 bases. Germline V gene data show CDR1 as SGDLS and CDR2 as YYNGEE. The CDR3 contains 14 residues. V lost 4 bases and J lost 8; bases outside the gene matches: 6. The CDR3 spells CASSPSRGHSPLHF. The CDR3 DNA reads TGTGCCAGCAGCCCCTCGAGGGGGCATTCACCCCTCCACTTT.

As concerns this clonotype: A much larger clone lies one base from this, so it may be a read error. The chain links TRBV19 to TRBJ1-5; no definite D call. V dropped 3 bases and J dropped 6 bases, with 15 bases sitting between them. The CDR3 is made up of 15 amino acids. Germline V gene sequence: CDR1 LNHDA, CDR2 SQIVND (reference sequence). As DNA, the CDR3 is TGTGCCAGTAGTATTGGTGCAGAGGGCCCTCAGCCCCAGCATTTT. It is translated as CASSIGAEGPQPQHF.

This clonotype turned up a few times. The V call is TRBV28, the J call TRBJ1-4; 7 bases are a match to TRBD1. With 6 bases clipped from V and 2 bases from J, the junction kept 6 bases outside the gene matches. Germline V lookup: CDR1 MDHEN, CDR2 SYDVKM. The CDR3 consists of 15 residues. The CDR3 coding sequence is TGTGCCAGCAGCCACAGGGGTAGGACTAATGAAAAACTGTTTTTT. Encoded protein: CASSHRGRTNEKLFF.

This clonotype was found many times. CDR3: CASSLVVARPSTGELFF. DNA of the CDR3: TGTGCCAGCAGCTTAGTTGTAGCCCGCCCTTCCACCGGGGAGCTGTTTTTT. The rearrangement links TRBV7-2 to TRBJ2-2; D is undetermined. Trimming stripped 1 base from V and 4 bases from J, with 16 bases between. The CDR3 is made up of 17 amino acids. Germline-derived CDR1 and CDR2 are SGHTA and FQGNSA.

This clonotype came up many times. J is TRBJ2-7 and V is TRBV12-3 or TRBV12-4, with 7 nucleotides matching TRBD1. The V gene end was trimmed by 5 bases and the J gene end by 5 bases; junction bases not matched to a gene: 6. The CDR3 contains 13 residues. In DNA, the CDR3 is TGTGCCAGCAGTCCTACGACAGGGCACGAGCAGTACTTC. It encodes CASSPTTGHEQYF.

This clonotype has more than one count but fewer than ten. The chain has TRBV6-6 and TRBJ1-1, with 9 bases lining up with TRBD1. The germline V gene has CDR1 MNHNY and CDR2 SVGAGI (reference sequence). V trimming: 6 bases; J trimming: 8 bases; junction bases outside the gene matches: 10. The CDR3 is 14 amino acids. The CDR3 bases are TGTGCCAGCAGCTTCTCGGGACAGGGATCGGAAGCTTTCTTT. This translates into CASSFSGQGSEAFF.

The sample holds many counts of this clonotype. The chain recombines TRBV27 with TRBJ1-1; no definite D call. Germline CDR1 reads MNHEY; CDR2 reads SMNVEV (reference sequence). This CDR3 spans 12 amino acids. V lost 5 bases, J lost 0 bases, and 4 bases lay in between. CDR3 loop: CASSAVNTEAFF. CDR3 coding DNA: TGTGCCAGCAGTGCAGTGAACACTGAAGCTTTCTTT.

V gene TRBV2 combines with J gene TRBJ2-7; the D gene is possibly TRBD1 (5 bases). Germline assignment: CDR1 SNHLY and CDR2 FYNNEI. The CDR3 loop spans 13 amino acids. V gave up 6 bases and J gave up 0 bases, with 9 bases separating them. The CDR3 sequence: CASRQGTSYEQYF. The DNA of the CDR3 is TGTGCCAGCAGGCAGGGTACCTCCTACGAGCAGTACTTC.

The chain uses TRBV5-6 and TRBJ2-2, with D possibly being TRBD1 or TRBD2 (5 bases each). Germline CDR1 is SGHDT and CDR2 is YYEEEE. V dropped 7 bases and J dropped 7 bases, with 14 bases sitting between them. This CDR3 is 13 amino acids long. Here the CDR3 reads CASPAGADGELFF. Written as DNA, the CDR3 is TGTGCCAGCCCCGCCGGGGCGGACGGGGAGCTGTTTTTT.

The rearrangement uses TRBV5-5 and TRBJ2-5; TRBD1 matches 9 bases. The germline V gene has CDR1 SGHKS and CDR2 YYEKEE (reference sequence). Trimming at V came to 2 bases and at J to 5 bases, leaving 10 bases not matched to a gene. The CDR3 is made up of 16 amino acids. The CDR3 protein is CASSFGWTGEVETQYF. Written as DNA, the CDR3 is TGTGCCAGCAGCTTTGGGTGGACAGGGGAAGTGGAGACCCAGTACTTC.

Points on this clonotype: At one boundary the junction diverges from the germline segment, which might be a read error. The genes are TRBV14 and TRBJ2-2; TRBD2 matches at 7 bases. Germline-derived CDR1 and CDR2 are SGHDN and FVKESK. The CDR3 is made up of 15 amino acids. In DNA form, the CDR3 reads TGTGTCAGCAGCCAAGATGCGGGAGACACCGGGGAGCTGTTTTTT. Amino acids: CVSSQDAGDTGELFF.

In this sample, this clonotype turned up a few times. The CDR3 protein is CASSIDTGPKYF. The CDR3, as DNA: TGTGCCAGTAGTATAGATACAGGGCCTAAGTACTTC. The V gene is TRBV19, the J gene TRBJ2-4; D is possibly TRBD1 (6 bases). CDR3 length: 12 amino acids. The V gene lost 0 bases and the J gene lost 14 bases, with 11 bases spanning the gap. Looked up from germline, CDR1 is LNHDA and CDR2 is SQIVND (reference sequence). Using reference TRBV19 and TRBJ2-4 for the parts outside the CDR3, the full variable domain is DGGITQSPKYLFRKEGQNVTLSCEQNLNHDAMYWYRQDPGQGLRLIYYSQIVNDFQKGDIAEGYSVSREKKESFPLTVTSAQKNPTAFYLCASSIDTGPKYFGAGTRLSVL.

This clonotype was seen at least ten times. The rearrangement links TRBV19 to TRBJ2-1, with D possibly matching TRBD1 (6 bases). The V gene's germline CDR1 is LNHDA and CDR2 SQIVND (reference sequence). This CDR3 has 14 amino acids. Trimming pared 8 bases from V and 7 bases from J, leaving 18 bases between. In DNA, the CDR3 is TGTGCCAGTTTGGAAGAGGGACATAAGAATGAGCAGTTCTTC. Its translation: CASLEEGHKNEQFF.

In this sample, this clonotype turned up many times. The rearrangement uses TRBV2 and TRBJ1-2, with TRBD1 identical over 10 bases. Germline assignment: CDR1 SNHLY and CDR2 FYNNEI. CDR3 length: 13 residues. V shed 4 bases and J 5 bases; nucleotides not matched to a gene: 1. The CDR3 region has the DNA TGTGCCAGCAGTGGGGGACAGGGGTATGGCTACACCTTC. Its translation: CASSGGQGYGYTF.

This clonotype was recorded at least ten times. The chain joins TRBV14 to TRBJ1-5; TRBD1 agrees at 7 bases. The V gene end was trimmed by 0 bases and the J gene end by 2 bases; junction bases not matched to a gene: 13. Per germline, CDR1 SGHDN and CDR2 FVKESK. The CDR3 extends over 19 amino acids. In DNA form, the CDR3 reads TGTGCCAGCAGCCAAGAAGGCAGGGGGAGATATACGGGCAATCAGCCCCAGCATTTT. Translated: CASSQEGRGRYTGNQPQHF.

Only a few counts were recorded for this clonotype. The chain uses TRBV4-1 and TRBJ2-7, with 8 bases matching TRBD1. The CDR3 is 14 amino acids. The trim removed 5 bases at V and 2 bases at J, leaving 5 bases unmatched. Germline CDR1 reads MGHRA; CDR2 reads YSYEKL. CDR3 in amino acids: CASSMGQETYEQYF. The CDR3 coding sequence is TGCGCCAGCAGCATGGGACAGGAGACCTACGAGCAGTACTTC.

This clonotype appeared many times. CDR3 sequence (DNA): TGTGCCACCAGTCCCAGCGGGGGCCCATACAATGAGCAGTTCTTC. Its protein product is CATSPSGGPYNEQFF. The V and J genes are TRBV24-1 and TRBJ2-1, with 8 bases matching TRBD2. The trim removed 6 bases at V and 4 bases at J, leaving 7 bases unmatched. Germline V gives CDR1 KGHDR, CDR2 SFDVKD. The CDR3 runs to 15 residues.

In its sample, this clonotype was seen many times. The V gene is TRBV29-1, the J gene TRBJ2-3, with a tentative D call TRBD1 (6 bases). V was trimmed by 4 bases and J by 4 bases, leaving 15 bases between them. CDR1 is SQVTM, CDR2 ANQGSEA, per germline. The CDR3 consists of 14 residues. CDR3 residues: CSVVPTGQSDTQYF. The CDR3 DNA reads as TGCAGCGTTGTGCCAACCGGACAGTCAGATACGCAGTATTTT.

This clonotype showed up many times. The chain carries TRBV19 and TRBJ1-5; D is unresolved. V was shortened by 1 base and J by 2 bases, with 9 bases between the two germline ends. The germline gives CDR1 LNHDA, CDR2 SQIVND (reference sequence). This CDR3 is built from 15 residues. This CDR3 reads CASSIGGWGNQPQHF. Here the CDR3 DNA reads TGTGCCAGTAGTATAGGAGGGTGGGGCAATCAGCCCCAGCATTTT. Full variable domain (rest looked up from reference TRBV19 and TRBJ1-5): DGGITQSPKYLFRKEGQNVTLSCEQNLNHDAMYWYRQDPGQGLRLIYYSQIVNDFQKGDIAEGYSVSREKKESFPLTVTSAQKNPTAFYLCASSIGGWGNQPQHFGDGTRLSIL.